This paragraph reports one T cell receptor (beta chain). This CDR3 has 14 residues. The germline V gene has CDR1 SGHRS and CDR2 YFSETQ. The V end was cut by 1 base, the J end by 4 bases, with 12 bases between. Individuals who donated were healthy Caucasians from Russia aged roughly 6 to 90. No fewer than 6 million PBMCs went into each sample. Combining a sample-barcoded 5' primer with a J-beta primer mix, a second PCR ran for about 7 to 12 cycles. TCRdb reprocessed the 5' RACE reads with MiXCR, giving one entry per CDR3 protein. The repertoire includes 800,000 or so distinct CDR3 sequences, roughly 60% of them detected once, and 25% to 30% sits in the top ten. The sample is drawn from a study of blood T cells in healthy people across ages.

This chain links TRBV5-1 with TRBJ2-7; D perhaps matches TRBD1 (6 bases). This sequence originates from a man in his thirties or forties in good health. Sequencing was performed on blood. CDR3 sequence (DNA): TGCGCCAGCAGCTTGCAGGGGACGTTATACGAGCAGTACTTC. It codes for CASSLQGTLYEQYF.